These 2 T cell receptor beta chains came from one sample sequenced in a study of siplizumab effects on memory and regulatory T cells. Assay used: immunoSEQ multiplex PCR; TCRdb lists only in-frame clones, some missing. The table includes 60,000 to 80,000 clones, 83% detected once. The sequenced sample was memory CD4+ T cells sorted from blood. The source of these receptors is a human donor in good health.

The CDR3: CASSLVAGGPRNEQFF. In nucleotides, the CDR3 is TGTGCCAGCAGCTTAGTCGCGGGGGGGCCAAGGAATGAGCAGTTCTTC. The genes are TRBV7-9 and TRBJ2-1, with 9 bases that match TRBD2. The J segment lost 7 bases and the V segment lost 1 base, leaving 8 bases of the junction unmatched. Germline V gene data show CDR1 as SEHNR and CDR2 as FQNEAQ (reference sequence). The CDR3 sequence is 16 residues long. The entire variable domain, with the rest obtained from reference TRBV7-9 and TRBJ2-1, is as follows: DTGVSQNPRHKITKRGQNVTFRCDPISEHNRLYWYRQTLGQGPEFLTYFQNEAQLEKSRLLSDRFSAERPKGSFSTLEIQRTEQGDSAMYLCASSLVAGGPRNEQFFGPGTRLTVL.

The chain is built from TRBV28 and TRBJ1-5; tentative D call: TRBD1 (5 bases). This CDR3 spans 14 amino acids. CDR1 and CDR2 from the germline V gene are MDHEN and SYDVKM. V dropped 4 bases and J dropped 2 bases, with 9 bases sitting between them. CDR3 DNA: TGTGCCAGCAGTTATGGAGGGGGCAATCAGCCCCAGCATTTT. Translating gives CASSYGGGNQPQHF.